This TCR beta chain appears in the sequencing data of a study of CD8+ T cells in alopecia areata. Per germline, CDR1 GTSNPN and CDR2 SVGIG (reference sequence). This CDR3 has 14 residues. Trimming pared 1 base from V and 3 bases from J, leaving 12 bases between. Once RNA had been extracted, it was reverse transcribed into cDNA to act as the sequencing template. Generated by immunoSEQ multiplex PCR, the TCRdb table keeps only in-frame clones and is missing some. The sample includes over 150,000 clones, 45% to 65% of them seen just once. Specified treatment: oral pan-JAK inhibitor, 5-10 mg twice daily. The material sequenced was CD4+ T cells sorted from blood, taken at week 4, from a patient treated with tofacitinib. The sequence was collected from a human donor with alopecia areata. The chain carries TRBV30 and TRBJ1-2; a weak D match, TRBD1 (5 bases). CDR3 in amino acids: CAWSGQGSYYGYTF. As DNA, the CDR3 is TGTGCCTGGAGTGGGCAGGGAAGTTACTATGGCTACACCTTC. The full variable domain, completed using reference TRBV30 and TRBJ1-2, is SQTIHQWPATLVQPVGSPLSLECTVEGTSNPNLYWYRQAAGRGLQLLFYSVGIGQISSEVPQNLSASRPQDRQFILSSKKLLLSDSGFYLCAWSGQGSYYGYTFGSGTRLTVV.